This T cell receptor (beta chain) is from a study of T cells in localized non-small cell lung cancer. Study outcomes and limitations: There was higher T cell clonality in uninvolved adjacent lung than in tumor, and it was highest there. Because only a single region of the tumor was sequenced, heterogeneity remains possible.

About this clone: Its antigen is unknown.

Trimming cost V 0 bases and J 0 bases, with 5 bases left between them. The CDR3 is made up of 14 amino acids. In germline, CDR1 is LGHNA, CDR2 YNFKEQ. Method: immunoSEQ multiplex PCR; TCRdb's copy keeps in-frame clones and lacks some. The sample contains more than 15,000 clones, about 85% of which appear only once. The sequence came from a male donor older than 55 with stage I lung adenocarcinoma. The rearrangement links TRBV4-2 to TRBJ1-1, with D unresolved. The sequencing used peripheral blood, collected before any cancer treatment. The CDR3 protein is CASSQDLVNTEAFF. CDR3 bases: TGTGCCAGCAGCCAAGATCTGGTGAACACTGAAGCTTTCTTT.